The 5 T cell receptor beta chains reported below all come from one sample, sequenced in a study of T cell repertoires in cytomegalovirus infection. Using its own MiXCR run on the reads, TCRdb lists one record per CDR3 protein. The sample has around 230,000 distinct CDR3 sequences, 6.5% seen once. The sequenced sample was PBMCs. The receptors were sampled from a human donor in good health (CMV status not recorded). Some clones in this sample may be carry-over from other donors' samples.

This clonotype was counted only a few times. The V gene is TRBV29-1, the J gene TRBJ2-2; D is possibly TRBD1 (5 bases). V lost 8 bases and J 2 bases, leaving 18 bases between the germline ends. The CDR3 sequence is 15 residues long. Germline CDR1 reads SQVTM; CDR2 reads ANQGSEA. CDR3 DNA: TGCAGCATTACTTCCAGGGTTTCTAACACCGGGGAGCTGTTTTTT. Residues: CSITSRVSNTGELFF.

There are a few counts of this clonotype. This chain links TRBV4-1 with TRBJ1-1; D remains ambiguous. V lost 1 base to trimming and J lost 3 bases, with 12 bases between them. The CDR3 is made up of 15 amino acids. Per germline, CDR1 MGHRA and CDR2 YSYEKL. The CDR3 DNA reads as TGCGCCAGCAGCCAAGTGGGGAGGCTGGACACTGAAGCTTTCTTT. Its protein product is CASSQVGRLDTEAFF.

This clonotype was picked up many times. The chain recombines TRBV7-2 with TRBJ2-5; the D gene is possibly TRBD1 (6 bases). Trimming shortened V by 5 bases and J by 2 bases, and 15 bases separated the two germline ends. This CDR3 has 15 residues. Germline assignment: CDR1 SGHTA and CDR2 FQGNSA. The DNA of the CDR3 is TGTGCCAGCAGCCCCCCGACAGGTTTGCAAGAGACCCAGTACTTC. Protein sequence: CASSPPTGLQETQYF.

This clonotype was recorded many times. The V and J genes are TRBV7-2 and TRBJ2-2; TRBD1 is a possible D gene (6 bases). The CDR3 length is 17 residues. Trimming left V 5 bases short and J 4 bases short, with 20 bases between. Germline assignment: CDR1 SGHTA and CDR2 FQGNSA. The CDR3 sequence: CASSLSTGPSGTGELFF. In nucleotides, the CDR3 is TGTGCCAGCAGCCTCTCCACAGGGCCCAGTGGCACCGGGGAGCTGTTTTTT.

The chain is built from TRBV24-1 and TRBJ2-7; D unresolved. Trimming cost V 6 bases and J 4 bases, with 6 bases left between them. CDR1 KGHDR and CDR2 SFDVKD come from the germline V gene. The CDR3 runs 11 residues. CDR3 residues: CATSRLYEQYF. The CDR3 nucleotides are TGTGCCACCAGTCGCCTATACGAGCAGTACTTC.